What follows describes a single T cell receptor beta chain. This entry is derived from a study of T cell responses to AZD1222 COVID-19 vaccine. CDR1 is SGHTA, CDR2 FQGNSA, per germline. V was clipped by 4 bases and J by 8 bases; unmatched bases: 2. CDR3 size: 13 residues. Repertoires were generated with immunoSEQ multiplex PCR, while TCRdb's copy carries only in-frame clones and drops some. The data show 200,000 or so clones, with around 89% seen just once and roughly 6.5% held by the top ten. The chain carries TRBV7-2 and TRBJ1-6; 7 positions match TRBD1. The sequences come from peripheral blood, collected on day 0 of AZD1222 vaccination. The receptor's source is an adult in good health. The CDR3 loop is CASSWDRDSPLHF. CDR3 in DNA: TGTGCCAGCAGCTGGGACAGAGATTCACCCCTCCACTTT.